Presented here are 9 T cell receptor beta chains from one specimen sequenced in a study of cytomegalovirus exposure and HLA in healthy donors. Use of 60 Vbeta and 13 Jbeta primers characterized the PCR. Profiling relied on immunoSEQ multiplex PCR, and the TCRdb table lists in-frame clones only, not all of them. Seen here are 55,000 to 75,000 clones, around 68% observed once, and the top ten hold less than 20%. The material sequenced was PBMCs. The receptors originated from a middle-aged man in good health and CMV-seropositive.

The CDR3 region has the DNA TGTGCCAGCAGCGTAGGAGGGAGCACCGGGGAGCTGTTTTTT. This translates into CASSVGGSTGELFF. The chain couples TRBV9 to TRBJ2-2; TRBD2 is a possible D gene (5 bases). V lost 0 bases and J 4 bases, leaving 7 bases between the germline ends. From germline, CDR1 is SGDLS and CDR2 YYNGEE. The CDR3 loop spans 14 amino acids.

The CDR3 sequence is CASNDRGPNTEAFF. CDR3 coding DNA: TGTGCCAGCAACGACAGGGGGCCCAACACTGAAGCTTTCTTT. The gene calls are TRBV6-5 and TRBJ1-1; 10 bases fit TRBD1. Trimming cost V 7 bases and J 2 bases; bases outside gene matches: 4. The CDR3 consists of 14 residues. Germline V gene lookup returns CDR1 MNHEY and CDR2 SVGAGI.

The rearrangement links TRBV19 to TRBJ2-5; 9 bases are shared with TRBD1. The J call is doubtful: the DNA matches TRBJ2-7 better. In germline, CDR1 is LNHDA, CDR2 SQIVND (reference sequence). This CDR3 region has 14 residues. CDR3 protein: CASSRDRVAHEQYF. The DNA of the CDR3 is TGTGCCAGTAGTCGGGACAGGGTAGCCCACGAGCAGTACTTC.

The chain couples TRBV9 to TRBJ1-2; 10 nucleotides align to TRBD1. V gave up 2 bases and J gave up 3 bases; unmatched junction bases: 1. Germline CDR1 SGDLS, CDR2 YYNGEE. The CDR3 extends over 14 amino acids. DNA of the CDR3: TGTGCCAGCAGCGTGACAGGGGGCGACTATGGCTACACCTTC. Its translation is CASSVTGGDYGYTF.

For this clone: A junction boundary mismatches the germline segment, possibly from a read error. V is TRBV7-7 and J is TRBJ2-4; D is possibly TRBD2 (5 bases). The CDR3 is 13 amino acids. Germline V gives CDR1 SSHAT, CDR2 FNYEAQ (reference sequence). This CDR3 reads CASSLSREGIQYF. DNA for the CDR3: TGTGCTAGCAGCTTGAGTAGAGAGGGCATTCAGTACTTC.

The J gene is TRBJ2-6, the V gene TRBV5-1; D is possibly TRBD2 (5 bases). Per germline, CDR1 SGHRS and CDR2 YFSETQ. This CDR3 has 16 residues. The V end lost 2 bases, the J end lost 0 bases, and 9 bases lay between the germline ends. This CDR3 is CASSLGSSSGANVLTF. The CDR3 DNA reads TGCGCCAGCAGCTTAGGGAGTAGCTCTGGGGCCAACGTCCTGACTTTC.

This rearrangement joins TRBV9 to TRBJ2-3; 12 bases match TRBD2. Germline V gene data show CDR1 as SGDLS and CDR2 as YYNGEE. Trimming cost V 0 bases and J 6 bases; bases outside gene matches: 5. The CDR3 consists of 16 residues. CDR3 residues: CASSVETSGRPDTQYF. The DNA for the CDR3 is TGTGCCAGCAGCGTAGAAACTAGCGGGAGGCCTGATACGCAGTATTTT.

The chain employs TRBV29-1 and TRBJ2-5; 9 bases match TRBD2. J lost 5 bases, V lost 4 bases, and 2 bases had no gene match. This CDR3 spans 12 amino acids. Germline assignment: CDR1 SQVTM and CDR2 ANQGSEA. CDR3 in amino acids: CSVVAGGETQYF. In DNA, the CDR3 is TGCAGCGTTGTTGCGGGAGGGGAGACCCAGTACTTC.

V and J are TRBV10-3 and TRBJ2-5; 10 bases align to TRBD2. CDR3 size: 17 residues. Per germline, CDR1 ENHRY and CDR2 SYGVKD. The V gene end was trimmed by 2 bases and the J gene end by 4 bases; junction bases not matched to a gene: 10. The CDR3: CAISETQRGGRGETQYF. CDR3 in DNA: TGTGCCATCAGTGAGACCCAGCGGGGGGGCCGAGGAGAGACCCAGTACTTC.